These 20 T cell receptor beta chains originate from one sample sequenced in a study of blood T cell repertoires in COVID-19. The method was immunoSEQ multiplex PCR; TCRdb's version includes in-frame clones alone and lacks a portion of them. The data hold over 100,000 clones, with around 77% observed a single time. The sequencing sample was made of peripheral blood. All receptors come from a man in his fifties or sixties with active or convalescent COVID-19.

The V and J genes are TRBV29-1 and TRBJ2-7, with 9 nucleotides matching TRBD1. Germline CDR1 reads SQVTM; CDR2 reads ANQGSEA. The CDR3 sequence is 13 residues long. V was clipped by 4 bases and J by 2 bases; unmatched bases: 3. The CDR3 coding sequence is TGCAGCGTTGGGGACAGGGACCCCTACGAGCAGTACTTC. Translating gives CSVGDRDPYEQYF.

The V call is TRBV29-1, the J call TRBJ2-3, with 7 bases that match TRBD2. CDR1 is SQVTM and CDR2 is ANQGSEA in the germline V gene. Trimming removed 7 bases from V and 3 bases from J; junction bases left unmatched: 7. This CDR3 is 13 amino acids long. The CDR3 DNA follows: TGCAGCGCTCAGCGGGATGGGACAGATACGCAGTATTTT. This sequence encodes CSAQRDGTDTQYF.

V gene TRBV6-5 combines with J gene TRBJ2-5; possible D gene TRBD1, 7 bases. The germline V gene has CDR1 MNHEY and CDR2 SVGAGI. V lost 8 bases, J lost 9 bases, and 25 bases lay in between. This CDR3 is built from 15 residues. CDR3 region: CASRPAGQGGGAQYF. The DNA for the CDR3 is TGTGCCAGCCGCCCCGCCGGGCAGGGGGGTGGGGCCCAGTACTTC.

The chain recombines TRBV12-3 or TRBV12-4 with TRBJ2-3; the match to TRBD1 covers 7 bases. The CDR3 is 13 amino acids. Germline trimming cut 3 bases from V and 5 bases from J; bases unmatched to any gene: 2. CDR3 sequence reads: CASSFNRGDTQYF. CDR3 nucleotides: TGTGCCAGCAGTTTTAACAGGGGAGATACGCAGTATTTT.

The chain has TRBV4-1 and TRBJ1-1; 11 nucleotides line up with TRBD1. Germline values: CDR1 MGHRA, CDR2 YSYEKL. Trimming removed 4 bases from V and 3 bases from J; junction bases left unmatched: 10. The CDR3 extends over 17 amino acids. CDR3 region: CASSLGTGGTRDTEAFF. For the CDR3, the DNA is TGCGCCAGCAGCCTCGGGACAGGGGGAACCCGAGACACTGAAGCTTTCTTT.

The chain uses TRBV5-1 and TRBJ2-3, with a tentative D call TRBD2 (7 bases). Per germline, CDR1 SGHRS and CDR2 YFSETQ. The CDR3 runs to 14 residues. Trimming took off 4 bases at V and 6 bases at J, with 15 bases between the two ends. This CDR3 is CASSGRGDTDTQYF. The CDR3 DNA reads TGCGCCAGCAGCGGTCGGGGGGACACGGATACGCAGTATTTT.

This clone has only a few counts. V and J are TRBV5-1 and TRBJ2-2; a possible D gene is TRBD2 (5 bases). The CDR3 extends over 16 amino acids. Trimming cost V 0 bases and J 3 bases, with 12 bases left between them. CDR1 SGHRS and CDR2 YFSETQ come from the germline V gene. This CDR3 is CASSLAGVPDTGELFF. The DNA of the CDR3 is TGCGCCAGCAGCTTGGCCGGGGTCCCGGACACCGGGGAGCTGTTTTTT. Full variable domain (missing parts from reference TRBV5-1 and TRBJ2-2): KAGVTQTPRYLIKTRGQQVTLSCSPISGHRSVSWYQQTPGQGLQFLFEYFSETQRNKGNFPGRFSGRQFSNSRSEMNVSTLELGDSALYLCASSLAGVPDTGELFFGEGSRLTVL.

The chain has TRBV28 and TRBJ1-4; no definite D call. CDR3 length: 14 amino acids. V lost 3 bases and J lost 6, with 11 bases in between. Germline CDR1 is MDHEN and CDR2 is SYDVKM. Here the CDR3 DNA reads TGTGCCAGCAGTTTCGGAGGGCAGTATGAAAAACTGTTTTTT. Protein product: CASSFGGQYEKLFF. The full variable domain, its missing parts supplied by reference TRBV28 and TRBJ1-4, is DVKVTQSSRYLVKRTGEKVFLECVQDMDHENMFWYRQDPGLGLRLIYFSYDVKMKEKGDIPEGYSVSREKKERFSLILESASTNQTSMYLCASSFGGQYEKLFFGSGTQLSVL.

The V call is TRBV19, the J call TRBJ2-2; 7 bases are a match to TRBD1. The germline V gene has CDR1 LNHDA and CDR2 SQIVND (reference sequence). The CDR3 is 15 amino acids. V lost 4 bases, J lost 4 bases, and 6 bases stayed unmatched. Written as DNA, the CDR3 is TGTGCCAGTAGTACCCGGGACAGATTCACCGGGGAGCTGTTTTTT. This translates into CASSTRDRFTGELFF.

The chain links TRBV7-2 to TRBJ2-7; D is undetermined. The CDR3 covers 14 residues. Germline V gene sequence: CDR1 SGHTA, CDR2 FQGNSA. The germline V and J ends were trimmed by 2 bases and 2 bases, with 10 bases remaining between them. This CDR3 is CASSLKTGPYEQYF. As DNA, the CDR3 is TGTGCCAGCAGCTTAAAAACGGGTCCCTACGAGCAGTACTTC.

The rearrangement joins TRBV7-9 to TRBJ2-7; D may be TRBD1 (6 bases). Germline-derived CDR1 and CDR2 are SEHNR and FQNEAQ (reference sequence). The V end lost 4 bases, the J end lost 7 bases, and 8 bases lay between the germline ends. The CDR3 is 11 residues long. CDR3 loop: CASSYRDEQYF. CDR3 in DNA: TGTGCCAGCAGCTACAGGGATGAGCAGTACTTC. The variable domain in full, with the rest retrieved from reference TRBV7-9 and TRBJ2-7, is DTGVSQNPRHKITKRGQNVTFRCDPISEHNRLYWYRQTLGQGPEFLTYFQNEAQLEKSRLLSDRFSAERPKGSFSTLEIQRTEQGDSAMYLCASSYRDEQYFGPGTRLTVT.

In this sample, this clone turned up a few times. In DNA form, the CDR3 reads TGTGCCAGCAGGCCACACAGGTTAGAGACCCAGTACTTC. Translating it yields CASRPHRLETQYF. This sequence joins TRBV7-2 and TRBJ2-5; D is perhaps TRBD1 (5 bases). The V end lost 6 bases, the J end lost 4 bases, and 12 bases lay between the germline ends. The CDR3 is made up of 13 amino acids. The germline V gene has CDR1 SGHTA and CDR2 FQGNSA.

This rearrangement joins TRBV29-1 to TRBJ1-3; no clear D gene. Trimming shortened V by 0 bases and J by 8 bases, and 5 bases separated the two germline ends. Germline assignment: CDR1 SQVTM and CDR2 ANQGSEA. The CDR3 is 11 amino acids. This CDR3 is CSVEDQDTIYF. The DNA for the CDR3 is TGCAGCGTTGAAGATCAGGACACCATATATTTT.

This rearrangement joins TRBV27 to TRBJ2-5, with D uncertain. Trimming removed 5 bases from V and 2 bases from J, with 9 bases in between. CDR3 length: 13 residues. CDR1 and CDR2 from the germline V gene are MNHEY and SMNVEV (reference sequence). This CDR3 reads CASSGTAQETQYF. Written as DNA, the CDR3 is TGTGCCAGCAGTGGCACAGCTCAAGAGACCCAGTACTTC.

CDR3 amino acids: CASSIPFPGPGAYNEQFF. DNA for the CDR3: TGTGCCAGTAGTATCCCCTTCCCGGGACCAGGGGCCTACAATGAGCAGTTCTTC. This rearrangement joins TRBV19 to TRBJ2-1; TRBD1 might be the D (6 bases). The CDR3 runs to 18 residues. Germline CDR1 reads LNHDA; CDR2 reads SQIVND (reference sequence). Deletions cut 3 bases from V and 2 bases from J, with 20 bases between.

The chain's CDR3 is CASSLSSGKGETQYF. In DNA, the CDR3 is TGTGCCAGCAGCCTCTCTAGCGGGAAAGGGGAGACCCAGTACTTC. The chain employs TRBV3-1 (or the pseudogene TRBV3-2) and TRBJ2-5; 9 positions match TRBD2. The V gene's germline CDR1 is LGHDT and CDR2 YNNKEL (reference sequence). The junction had 8 bases not matched to a gene; V was cut back by 4 bases and J by 5 bases. The CDR3 totals 15 residues.

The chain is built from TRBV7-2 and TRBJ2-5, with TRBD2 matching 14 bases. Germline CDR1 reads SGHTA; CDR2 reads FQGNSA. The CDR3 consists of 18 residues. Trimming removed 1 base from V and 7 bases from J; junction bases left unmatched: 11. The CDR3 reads CASSLVSGTSGGGGTQYF. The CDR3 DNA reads TGTGCCAGCAGCTTAGTTTCGGGGACTAGCGGGGGCGGAGGGACCCAGTACTTC.

The CDR3 region has the DNA TGCGCCAGCAGCGTTGCTAGTTCCTTGTCTAATGAGCAGTTCTTC. This codes for CASSVASSLSNEQFF. The chain carries TRBV5-1 and TRBJ2-1, with D unclear. The V end lost 4 bases, the J end lost 7 bases, and 18 bases lay between the germline ends. The CDR3 extends over 15 amino acids. The germline V gene has CDR1 SGHRS and CDR2 YFSETQ. The variable domain in full, completed from reference TRBV5-1 and TRBJ2-1, reads KAGVTQTPRYLIKTRGQQVTLSCSPISGHRSVSWYQQTPGQGLQFLFEYFSETQRNKGNFPGRFSGRQFSNSRSEMNVSTLELGDSALYLCASSVASSLSNEQFFGPGTRLTVL.

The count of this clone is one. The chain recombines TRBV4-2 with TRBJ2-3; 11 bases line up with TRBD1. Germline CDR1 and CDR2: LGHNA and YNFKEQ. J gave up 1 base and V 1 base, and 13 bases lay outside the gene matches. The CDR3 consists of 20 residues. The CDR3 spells CASSQGAGTGGLVGTDTQYF. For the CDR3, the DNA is TGTGCCAGCAGCCAAGGGGCCGGGACAGGGGGACTAGTGGGCACAGATACGCAGTATTTT.

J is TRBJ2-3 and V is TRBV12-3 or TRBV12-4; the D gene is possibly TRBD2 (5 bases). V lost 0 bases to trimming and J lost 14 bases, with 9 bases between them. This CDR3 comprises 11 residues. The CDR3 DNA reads TGTGCCAGCAGTTTAGCGTGGGAGTCGTATTTT. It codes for CASSLAWESYF.